The entry that follows covers one TCR beta chain sequence. What it binds is not known. This entry is derived from a study of radiotherapy plus CTLA-4 blockade in lung cancer. Study overall: Objective response was observed in about 19% of patients, and disease control in just over 30%.

Focal radiation was given together with CTLA-4 blockade (ipilimumab) to patients with chemo-refractory metastatic non-small-cell lung cancer. The study, taken as a whole, reports: The study found tumor-derived TCR clones expanded in blood after radiotherapy plus ipilimumab.

Trimming removed 3 bases from V and 0 bases from J, with 12 bases in between. CDR3 length equals 16 residues. CDR1 and CDR2 (germline): MNHNS, SASEGT. Some clones are missing from TCRdb's copy, which holds only in-frame ones; the method was immunoSEQ multiplex PCR. This table holds 90,000 to 95,000 clones, 83% found once. The chain has TRBV6-1 and TRBJ2-1, with a weak D call TRBD1 (5 bases). Sequencing used peripheral blood, obtained from a patient treated with radiotherapy plus ipilimumab. This receptor was obtained from a human donor with non-small cell lung cancer who had stable disease on radiotherapy plus ipilimumab. The CDR3 DNA reads TGTGCCAGCAGTGATAAGACAGCCTTCTCCTACAATGAGCAGTTCTTC. Residues: CASSDKTAFSYNEQFF.